This T cell receptor (beta chain) emerged from a study of OX40 agonist ivuxolimab in advanced cancers. In the case of this clone: The antigen is not known.

Study findings and constraints: Partial responders at 0.1-3.0 mg/kg showed near-lowest clonal expansion.

Germline CDR1 is MDHEN and CDR2 is SYDVKM. There are 12 residues in the CDR3. Trimming cost V 7 bases and J 4 bases, with 10 bases left between them. The data were produced by immunoSEQ multiplex PCR, yet TCRdb's version contains in-frame clones alone and is incomplete. The repertoire includes 95,000 to 150,000 clones, roughly 95% of them detected once, and 0.15% to 0.17% sits in the top ten. The gene calls are TRBV28 and TRBJ1-2; D is perhaps TRBD1 (6 bases). Sequenced material: CD4+ or CD8+ T cells sorted from blood, taken in a trial of the OX40 agonist ivuxolimab. The TCR originated in an adult with an advanced solid tumor such as melanoma, head and neck, liver or kidney cancer. This CDR3 reads CASKTGSYGYTF. The CDR3 DNA reads as TGTGCCAGCAAAACAGGGTCCTATGGCTACACCTTC.